This TCR beta chain was documented in a study of cytomegalovirus exposure and HLA in healthy donors. There are 19 residues in the CDR3. V shed 6 bases, J shed 3 bases, and the junction held 14 bases outside the gene matches. In germline, CDR1 is SNHLY, CDR2 FYNNEI. The PCR made use of 60 Vbeta and 13 Jbeta primers. Assay used: immunoSEQ multiplex PCR; TCRdb lists only in-frame clones, some missing. Of about 150,000 clones listed, roughly three quarters are singletons. The clonotype comes from a woman between 40 and 50 years old in good health and CMV-seronegative. The chain recombines TRBV2 with TRBJ2-2; 12 bases align to TRBD1. Sequencing was carried out using PBMCs. This CDR3 reads CASSERRDRGLWDTGELFF. DNA of the CDR3: TGTGCCAGCAGCGAACGAAGGGACAGGGGGCTTTGGGACACCGGGGAGCTGTTTTTT.